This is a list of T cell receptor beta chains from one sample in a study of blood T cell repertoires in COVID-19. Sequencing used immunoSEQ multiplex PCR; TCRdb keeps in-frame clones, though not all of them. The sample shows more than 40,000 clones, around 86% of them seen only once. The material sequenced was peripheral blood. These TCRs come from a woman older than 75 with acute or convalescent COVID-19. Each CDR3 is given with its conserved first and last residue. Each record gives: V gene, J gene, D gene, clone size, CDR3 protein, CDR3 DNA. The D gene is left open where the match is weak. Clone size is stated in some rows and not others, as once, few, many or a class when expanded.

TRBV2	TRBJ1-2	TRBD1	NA	CASSVQGQGDGYTF	TGTGCCAGCAGCGTTCAGGGACAGGGAGATGGCTACACCTTC
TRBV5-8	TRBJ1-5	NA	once	CASSRVTYYSNQPQHF	TGTGCCAGCAGCCGCGTGACTTATTATAGCAATCAGCCCCAGCATTTT
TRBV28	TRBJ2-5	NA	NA	CASSSLVETQYF	TGTGCCAGCAGTTCCCTCGTTGAGACCCAGTACTTC
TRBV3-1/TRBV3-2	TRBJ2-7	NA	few	CASSQRSRSYEQYF	TGTGCCAGCAGCCAACGGTCTCGTTCCTACGAGCAGTACTTC
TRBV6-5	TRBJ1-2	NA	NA	CASSSPVGGYTF	TGTGCCAGCAGTTCCCCCGTGGGCGGCTACACCTTC
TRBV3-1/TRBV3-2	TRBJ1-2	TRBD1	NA	CASSPRTGIPGGYTF	TGTGCCAGCAGCCCCCGGACAGGCATCCCAGGTGGCTACACCTTC
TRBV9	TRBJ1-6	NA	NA	CASSVDWGSNSPLHF	TGTGCCAGCAGCGTAGATTGGGGCAGTAATTCACCCCTCCACTTT
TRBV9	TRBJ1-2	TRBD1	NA	CASSPQGGNYGYTF	TGTGCCAGCAGCCCTCAGGGGGGAAACTATGGCTACACCTTC
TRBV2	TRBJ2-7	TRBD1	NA	CASQGAYEQYF	TGTGCCAGCCAGGGGGCGTACGAGCAGTACTTC
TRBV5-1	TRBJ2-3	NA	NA	CASSAGARDINTQYF	TGCGCCAGCAGCGCAGGGGCCCGGGACATTAATACGCAGTATTTT
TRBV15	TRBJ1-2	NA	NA	CATSTGYYGYTF	TGTGCCACCAGCACAGGCTACTATGGCTACACCTTC
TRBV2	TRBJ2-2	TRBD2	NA	CASSEASGGAVGELFF	TGTGCCAGCAGTGAAGCAAGCGGGGGGGCGGTCGGGGAGCTGTTTTTT
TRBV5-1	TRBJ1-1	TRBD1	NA	CASSLVGTGAFTEAFF	TGCGCCAGCAGCTTGGTGGGGACAGGGGCTTTCACTGAAGCTTTCTTT
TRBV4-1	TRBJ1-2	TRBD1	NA	CASSQGQGGDYGYTF	TGCGCCAGCAGCCAGGGACAGGGAGGGGACTATGGCTACACCTTC
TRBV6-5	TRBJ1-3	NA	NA	CASSPRDSGNTIYF	TGTGCCAGCAGTCCCCGGGACTCTGGAAACACCATATATTTT
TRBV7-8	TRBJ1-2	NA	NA	CASLTGKVGDGYTF	TGTGCCAGTCTAACGGGGAAGGTTGGGGATGGCTACACCTTC
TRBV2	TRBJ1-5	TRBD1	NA	CASSDGAGGLGNQPQHF	TGTGCCAGCAGTGATGGGGCAGGGGGGCTTGGCAATCAGCCCCAGCATTTT
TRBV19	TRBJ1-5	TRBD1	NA	CASMPITGGNQPQHF	TGTGCCAGTATGCCCATCACAGGGGGGAATCAGCCCCAGCATTTT
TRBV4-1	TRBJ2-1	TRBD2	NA	CASSQDPRGGNYNEQFF	TGCGCCAGCAGCCAAGATCCGCGGGGGGGCAACTACAATGAGCAGTTCTTC
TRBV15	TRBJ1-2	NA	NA	CATSSLRSGGGSNGYTF	TGTGCCACCAGCAGCCTCCGCAGCGGGGGGGGGAGTAATGGCTACACCTTC
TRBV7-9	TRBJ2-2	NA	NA	CASSLELASGELFF	TGTGCCAGCAGCTTAGAATTAGCCTCCGGGGAGCTGTTTTTT
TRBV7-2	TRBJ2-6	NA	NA	CASSLLSDRSRFVLTF	TGTGCCAGCAGCTTACTTTCCGACAGGAGCCGGTTCGTCCTGACTTTC
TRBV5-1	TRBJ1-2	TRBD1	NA	CASSSQGAEGYTF	TGCGCCAGCAGCTCACAGGGGGCAGAGGGCTACACCTTC
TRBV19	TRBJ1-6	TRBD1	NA	CASSPMEGGVNNSPLHF	TGTGCCAGTAGTCCGATGGAAGGGGGCGTAAATAATTCACCCCTCCACTTT
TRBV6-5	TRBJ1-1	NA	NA	CASSLLFMNTEAFF	TGTGCCAGCAGCCTACTATTCATGAACACTGAAGCTTTCTTT
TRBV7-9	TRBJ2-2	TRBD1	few	CASSVQGVTGELFF	TGTGCCAGCAGCGTACAGGGGGTCACCGGGGAGCTGTTTTTT
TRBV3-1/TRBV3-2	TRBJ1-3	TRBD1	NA	CASSLLPGTGTGNTIYF	TGTGCCAGCAGCCTCCTACCCGGGACAGGCACTGGAAACACCATATATTTT
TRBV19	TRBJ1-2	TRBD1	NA	CASSIDPTGGLYGYTF	TGTGCCAGTAGTATAGACCCGACAGGGGGGCTCTATGGCTACACCTTC
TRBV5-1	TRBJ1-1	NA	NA	CASSPQALTEAFF	TGCGCCAGCAGCCCCCAGGCTCTCACTGAAGCTTTCTTT
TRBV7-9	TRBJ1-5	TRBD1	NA	CASSRDRSNQPQHF	TGTGCCAGCAGCCGGGACAGGAGCAATCAGCCCCAGCATTTT
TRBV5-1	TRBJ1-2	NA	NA	CASSSTGPSGYGYTF	TGCGCCAGCAGCTCAACAGGGCCCTCGGGCTATGGCTACACCTTC
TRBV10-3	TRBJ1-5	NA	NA	CAISDGGNQPQHF	TGTGCCATCAGTGACGGGGGAAATCAGCCCCAGCATTTT